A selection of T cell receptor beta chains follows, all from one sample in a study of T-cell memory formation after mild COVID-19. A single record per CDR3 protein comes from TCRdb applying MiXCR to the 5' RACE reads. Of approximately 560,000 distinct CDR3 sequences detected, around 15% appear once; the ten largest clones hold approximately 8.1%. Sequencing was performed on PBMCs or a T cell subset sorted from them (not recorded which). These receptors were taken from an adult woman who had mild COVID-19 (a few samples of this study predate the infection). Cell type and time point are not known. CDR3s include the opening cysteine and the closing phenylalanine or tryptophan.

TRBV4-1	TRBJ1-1	CASSQDRQGGTEAFF
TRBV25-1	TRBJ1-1	CASSYKGGTEAFF
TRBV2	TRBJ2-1	CASSEALASGGPSSYNEQFF
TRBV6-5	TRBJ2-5	CASRIGETQYF
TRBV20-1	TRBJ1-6	CSARAEGISPLHF
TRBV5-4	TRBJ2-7	CASSLAGDSHYEQYF
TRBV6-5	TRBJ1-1	CASSSQDHTEAFF
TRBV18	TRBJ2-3	CASSPISGGAADTQYF
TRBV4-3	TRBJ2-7	CASSRWGDSYEQYF
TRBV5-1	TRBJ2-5	CASSPGLAGETQYF
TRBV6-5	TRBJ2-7	CASSTQVPPYEQYF
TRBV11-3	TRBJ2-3	CASSPKWFLGGTDTQYF